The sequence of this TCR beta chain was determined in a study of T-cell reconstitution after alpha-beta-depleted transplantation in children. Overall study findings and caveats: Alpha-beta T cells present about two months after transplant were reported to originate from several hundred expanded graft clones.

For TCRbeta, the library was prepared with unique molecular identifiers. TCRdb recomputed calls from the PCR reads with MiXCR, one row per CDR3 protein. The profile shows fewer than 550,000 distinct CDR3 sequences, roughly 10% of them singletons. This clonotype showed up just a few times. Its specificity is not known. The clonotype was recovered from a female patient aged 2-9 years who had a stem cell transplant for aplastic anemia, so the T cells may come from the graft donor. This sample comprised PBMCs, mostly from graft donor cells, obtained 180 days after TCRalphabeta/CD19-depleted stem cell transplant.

CDR3 protein: CASSSLAGDEQYF. CDR3 sequence (DNA): TGTGCCAGCAGCTCACTAGCGGGAGACGAGCAGTACTTC. The V gene is TRBV7-2, the J gene TRBJ2-7; TRBD2 matches at 11 bases. The CDR3 covers 13 residues. The junction had 1 base not matched to a gene; V was cut back by 4 bases and J by 5 bases. CDR1 and CDR2 from the germline V gene are SGHTA and FQGNSA.